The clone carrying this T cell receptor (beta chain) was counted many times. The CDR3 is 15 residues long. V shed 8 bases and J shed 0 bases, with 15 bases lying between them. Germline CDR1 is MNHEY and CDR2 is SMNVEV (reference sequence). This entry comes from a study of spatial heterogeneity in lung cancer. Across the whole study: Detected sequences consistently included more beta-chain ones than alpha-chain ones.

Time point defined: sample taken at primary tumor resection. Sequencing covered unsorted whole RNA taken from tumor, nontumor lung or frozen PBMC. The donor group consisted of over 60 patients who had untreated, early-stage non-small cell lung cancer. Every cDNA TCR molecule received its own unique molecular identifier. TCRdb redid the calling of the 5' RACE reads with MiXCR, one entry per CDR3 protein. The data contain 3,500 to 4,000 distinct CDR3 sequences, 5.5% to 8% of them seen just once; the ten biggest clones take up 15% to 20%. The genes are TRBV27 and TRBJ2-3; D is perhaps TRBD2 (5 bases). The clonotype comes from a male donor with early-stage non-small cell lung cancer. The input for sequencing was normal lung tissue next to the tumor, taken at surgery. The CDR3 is CASGPVALSTDTQYF. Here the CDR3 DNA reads TGTGCCAGCGGTCCGGTAGCGCTGAGCACAGATACGCAGTATTTT.